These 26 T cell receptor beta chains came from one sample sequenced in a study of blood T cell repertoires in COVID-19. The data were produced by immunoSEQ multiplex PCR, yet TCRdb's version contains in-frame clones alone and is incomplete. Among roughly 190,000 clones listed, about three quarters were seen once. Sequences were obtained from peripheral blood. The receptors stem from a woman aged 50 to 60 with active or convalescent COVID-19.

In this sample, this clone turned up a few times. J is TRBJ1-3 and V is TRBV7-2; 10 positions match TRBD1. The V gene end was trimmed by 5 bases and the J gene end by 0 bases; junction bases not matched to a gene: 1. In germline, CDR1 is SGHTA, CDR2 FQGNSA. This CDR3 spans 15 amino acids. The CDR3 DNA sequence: TGTGCCAGCAGCGACAGGGGGCTCTCTGGAAACACCATATATTTT. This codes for CASSDRGLSGNTIYF.

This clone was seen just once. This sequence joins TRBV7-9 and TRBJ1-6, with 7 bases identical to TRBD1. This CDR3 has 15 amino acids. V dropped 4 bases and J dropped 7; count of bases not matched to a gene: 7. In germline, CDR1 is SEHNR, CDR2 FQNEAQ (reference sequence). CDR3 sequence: CASSYDRAENSPLHF. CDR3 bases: TGTGCCAGCAGCTATGACAGGGCCGAAAATTCACCCCTCCACTTT. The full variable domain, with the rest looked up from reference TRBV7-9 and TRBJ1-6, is DTGVSQNPRHKITKRGQNVTFRCDPISEHNRLYWYRQTLGQGPEFLTYFQNEAQLEKSRLLSDRFSAERPKGSFSTLEIQRTEQGDSAMYLCASSYDRAENSPLHFGNGTRLTVT.

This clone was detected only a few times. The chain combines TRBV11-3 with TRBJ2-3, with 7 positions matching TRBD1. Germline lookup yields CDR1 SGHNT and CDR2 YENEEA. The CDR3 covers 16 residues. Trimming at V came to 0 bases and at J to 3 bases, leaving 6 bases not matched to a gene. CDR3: CASSLDGPGGTDTQYF. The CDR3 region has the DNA TGTGCCAGCAGCTTAGATGGTCCAGGGGGAACAGATACGCAGTATTTT.

The CDR3 sequence is CASSPRTQWGIHQPQHF. In nucleotides, the CDR3 is TGTGCCAGCAGCCCTAGGACACAGTGGGGAATTCATCAGCCCCAGCATTTT. This rearrangement joins TRBV6-2 or TRBV6-3 to TRBJ1-5, with a tentative D call TRBD1 (5 bases). Germline-derived CDR1 and CDR2 are MNHEY and SVGEGT. The V end lost 6 bases, the J end lost 5 bases, and 23 bases lay between the germline ends. This CDR3 is built from 17 residues.

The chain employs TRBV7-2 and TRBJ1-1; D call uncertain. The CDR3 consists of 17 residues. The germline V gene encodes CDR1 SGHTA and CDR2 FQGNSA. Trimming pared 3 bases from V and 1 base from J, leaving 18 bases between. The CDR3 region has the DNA TGTGCCAGCAGCTTCGACCCGCCGGGGAGACCGAACACTGAAGCTTTCTTT. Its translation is CASSFDPPGRPNTEAFF. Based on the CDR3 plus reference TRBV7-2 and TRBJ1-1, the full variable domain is GAGVSQSPSNKVTEKGKDVELRCDPISGHTALYWYRQSLGQGLEFLIYFQGNSAPDKSGLPSDRFSAERTGGSVSTLTIQRTQQEDSAVYLCASSFDPPGRPNTEAFFGQGTRLTVV.

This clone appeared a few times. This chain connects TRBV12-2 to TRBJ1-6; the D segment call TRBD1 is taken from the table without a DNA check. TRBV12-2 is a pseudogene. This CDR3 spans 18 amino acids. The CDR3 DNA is TGTGCAAGTCGCTTAGGGCCCCGACAGGGGAGTTTAAGTTCACCCCTCCACTTT. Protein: CASRLGPRQGSLSSPLHF.

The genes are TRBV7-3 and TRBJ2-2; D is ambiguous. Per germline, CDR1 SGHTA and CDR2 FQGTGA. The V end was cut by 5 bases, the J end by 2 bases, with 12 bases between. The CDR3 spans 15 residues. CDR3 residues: CASSPDGLNTGELFF. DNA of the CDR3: TGTGCCAGCAGCCCAGACGGGTTAAACACCGGGGAGCTGTTTTTT.

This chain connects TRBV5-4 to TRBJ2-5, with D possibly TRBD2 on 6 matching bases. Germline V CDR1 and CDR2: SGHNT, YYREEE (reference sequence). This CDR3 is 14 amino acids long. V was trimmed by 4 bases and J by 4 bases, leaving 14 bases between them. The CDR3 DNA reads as TGTGCCAGCAGCCCGGAGGGGCGCGGAGAGACCCAGTACTTC. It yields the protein CASSPEGRGETQYF. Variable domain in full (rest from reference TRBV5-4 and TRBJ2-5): ETGVTQSPTHLIKTRGQQVTLRCSSQSGHNTVSWYQQALGQGPQFIFQYYREEENGRGNFPPRFSGLQFPNYSSELNVNALELDDSALYLCASSPEGRGETQYFGPGTRLLVL.

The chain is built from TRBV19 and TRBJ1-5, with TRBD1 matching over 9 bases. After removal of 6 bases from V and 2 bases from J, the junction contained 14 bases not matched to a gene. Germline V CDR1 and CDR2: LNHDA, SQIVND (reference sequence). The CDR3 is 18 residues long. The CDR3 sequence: CASSPTGGDWGGNQPQHF. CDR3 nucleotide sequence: TGTGCCAGTAGCCCGACAGGGGGAGATTGGGGTGGCAATCAGCCCCAGCATTTT.

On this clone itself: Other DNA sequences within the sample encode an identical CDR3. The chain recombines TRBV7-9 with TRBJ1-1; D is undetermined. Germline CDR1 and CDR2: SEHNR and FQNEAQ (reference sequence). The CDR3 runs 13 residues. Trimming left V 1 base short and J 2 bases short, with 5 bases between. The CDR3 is CASSLGANTEAFF. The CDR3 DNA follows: TGTGCCAGCAGCTTAGGGGCCAACACTGAAGCTTTCTTT.

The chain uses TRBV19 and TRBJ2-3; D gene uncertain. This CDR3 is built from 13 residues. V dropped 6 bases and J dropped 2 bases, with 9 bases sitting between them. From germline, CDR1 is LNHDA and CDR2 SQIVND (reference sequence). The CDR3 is CASRWAVTDTQYF. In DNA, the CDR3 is TGTGCCAGTAGATGGGCAGTCACAGATACGCAGTATTTT.

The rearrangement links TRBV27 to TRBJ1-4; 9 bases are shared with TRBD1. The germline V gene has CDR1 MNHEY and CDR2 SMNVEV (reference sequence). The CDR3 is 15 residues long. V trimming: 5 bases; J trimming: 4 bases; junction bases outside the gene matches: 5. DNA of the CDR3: TGTGCCAGCAGTACACGGACAGGGGTTAATGAAAAACTGTTTTTT. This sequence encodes CASSTRTGVNEKLFF.

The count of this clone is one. The CDR3 coding sequence is TGTGCCAGCAGCTTAGCGGAGGACAGGGTCGAGCAGTACTTC. It specifies CASSLAEDRVEQYF. The chain is built from TRBV7-8 and TRBJ2-7; 8 bases are a match to TRBD1. Germline trimming cut 0 bases from V and 6 bases from J; bases unmatched to any gene: 4. Germline V gene lookup returns CDR1 SGHVS and CDR2 FQNEAQ. CDR3 length equals 14 residues. Full variable domain (remainder filled in from reference TRBV7-8 and TRBJ2-7): GAGVSQSPRYKVAKRGQDVALRCDPISGHVSLFWYQQALGQGPEFLTYFQNEAQLDKSGLPSDRFFAERPEGSVSTLKIQRTQQEDSAVYLCASSLAEDRVEQYFGPGTRLTVT.

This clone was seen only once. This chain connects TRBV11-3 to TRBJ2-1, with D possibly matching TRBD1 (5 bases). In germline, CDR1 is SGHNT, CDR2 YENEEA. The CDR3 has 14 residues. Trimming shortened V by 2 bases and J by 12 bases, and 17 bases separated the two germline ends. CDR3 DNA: TGTGCCAGCAGCTTAAAGTCCCAGGGATATGGGCAGTTCTTC. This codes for CASSLKSQGYGQFF.

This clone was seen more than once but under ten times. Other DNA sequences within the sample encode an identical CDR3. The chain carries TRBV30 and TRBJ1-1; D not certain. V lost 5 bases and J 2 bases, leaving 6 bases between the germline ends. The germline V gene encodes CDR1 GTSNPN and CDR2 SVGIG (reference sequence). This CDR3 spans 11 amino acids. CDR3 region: CAWSRNTEAFF. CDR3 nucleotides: TGTGCCTGGTCTAGAAACACTGAAGCTTTCTTT. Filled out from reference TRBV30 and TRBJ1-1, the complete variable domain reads SQTIHQWPATLVQPVGSPLSLECTVEGTSNPNLYWYRQAAGRGLQLLFYSVGIGQISSEVPQNLSASRPQDRQFILSSKKLLLSDSGFYLCAWSRNTEAFFGQGTRLTVV.

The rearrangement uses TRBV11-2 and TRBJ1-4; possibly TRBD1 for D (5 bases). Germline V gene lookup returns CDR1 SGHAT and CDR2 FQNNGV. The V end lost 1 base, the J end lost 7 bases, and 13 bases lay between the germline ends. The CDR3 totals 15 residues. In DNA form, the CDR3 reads TGTGCCAGCAGCTTAGGTCCAGGGTCGGGTGAAAAACTGTTTTTT. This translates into CASSLGPGSGEKLFF.

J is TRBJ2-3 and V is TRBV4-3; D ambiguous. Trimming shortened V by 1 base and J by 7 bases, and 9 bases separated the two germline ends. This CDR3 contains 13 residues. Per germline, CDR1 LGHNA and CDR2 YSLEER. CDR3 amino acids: CASSQARHYTQYF. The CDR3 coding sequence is TGCGCCAGCAGCCAAGCCAGGCACTATACGCAGTATTTT.

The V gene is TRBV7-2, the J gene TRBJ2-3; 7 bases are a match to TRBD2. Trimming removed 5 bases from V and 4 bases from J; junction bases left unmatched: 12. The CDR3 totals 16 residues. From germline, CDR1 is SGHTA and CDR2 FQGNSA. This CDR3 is CASSPVGTGGSDTQYF. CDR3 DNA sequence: TGTGCCAGCAGCCCCGTTGGGACGGGGGGTTCAGATACGCAGTATTTT.

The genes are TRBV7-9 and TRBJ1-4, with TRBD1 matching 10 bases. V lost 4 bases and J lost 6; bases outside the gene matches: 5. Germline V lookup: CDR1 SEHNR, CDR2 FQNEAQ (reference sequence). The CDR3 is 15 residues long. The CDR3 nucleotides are TGTGCCAGCAGCTCCGCCGGGACAGGGGATGAAAAACTGTTTTTT. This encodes CASSSAGTGDEKLFF. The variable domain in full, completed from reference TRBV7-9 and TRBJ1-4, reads DTGVSQNPRHKITKRGQNVTFRCDPISEHNRLYWYRQTLGQGPEFLTYFQNEAQLEKSRLLSDRFSAERPKGSFSTLEIQRTEQGDSAMYLCASSSAGTGDEKLFFGSGTQLSVL.

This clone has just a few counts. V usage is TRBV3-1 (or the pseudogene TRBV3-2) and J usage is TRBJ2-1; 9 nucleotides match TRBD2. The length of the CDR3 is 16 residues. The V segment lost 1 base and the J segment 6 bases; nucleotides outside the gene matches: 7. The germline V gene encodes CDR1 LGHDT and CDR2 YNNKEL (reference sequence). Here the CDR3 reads CASSQGRGGHFNEQFF. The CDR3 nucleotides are TGTGCCAGCAGCCAAGGGCGGGGGGGCCACTTCAATGAGCAGTTCTTC.

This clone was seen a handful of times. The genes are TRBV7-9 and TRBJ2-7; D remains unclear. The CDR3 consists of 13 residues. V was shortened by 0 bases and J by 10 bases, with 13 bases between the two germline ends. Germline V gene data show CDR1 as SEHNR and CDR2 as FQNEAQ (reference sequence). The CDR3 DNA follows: TGTGCCAGCAGCTTAGCTGGGCAGCCGGTACAGTACTTC. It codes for CASSLAGQPVQYF.

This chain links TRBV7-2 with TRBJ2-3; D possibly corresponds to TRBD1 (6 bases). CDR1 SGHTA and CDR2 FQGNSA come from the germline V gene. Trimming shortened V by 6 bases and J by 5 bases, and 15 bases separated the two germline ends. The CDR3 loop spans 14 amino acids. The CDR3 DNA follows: TGTGCCAGCAGTAGGGACAACGGAGGAGATACGCAGTATTTT. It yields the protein CASSRDNGGDTQYF.

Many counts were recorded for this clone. The CDR3 region has the DNA TGTGCCTCTTCTAAATCCGGGGGGAGCGAGCAGTACTTC. This gives the protein CASSKSGGSEQYF. V usage is TRBV6-5 and J usage is TRBJ2-7, with 7 bases matching TRBD2. Germline assignment: CDR1 MNHEY and CDR2 SVGAGI. Germline trimming cut 11 bases from V and 6 bases from J; bases unmatched to any gene: 13. This CDR3 region has 13 residues.

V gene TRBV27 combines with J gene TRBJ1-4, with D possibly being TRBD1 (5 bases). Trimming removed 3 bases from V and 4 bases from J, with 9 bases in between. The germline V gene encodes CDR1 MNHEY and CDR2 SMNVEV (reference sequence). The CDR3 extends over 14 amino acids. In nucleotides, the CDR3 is TGTGCCAGCAGTTTGCACAGGTTTAATGAAAAACTGTTTTTT. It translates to CASSLHRFNEKLFF. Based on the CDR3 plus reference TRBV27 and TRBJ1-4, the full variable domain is EAQVTQNPRYLITVTGKKLTVTCSQNMNHEYMSWYRQDPGLGLRQIYYSMNVEVTDKGDVPEGYKVSRKEKRNFPLILESPSPNQTSLYFCASSLHRFNEKLFFGSGTQLSVL.

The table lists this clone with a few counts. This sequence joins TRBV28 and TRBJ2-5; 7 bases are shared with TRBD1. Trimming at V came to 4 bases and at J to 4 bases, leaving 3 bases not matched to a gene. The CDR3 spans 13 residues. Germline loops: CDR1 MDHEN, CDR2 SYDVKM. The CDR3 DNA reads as TGTGCCAGCAGTTCCTGGACAGGAGAGACCCAGTACTTC. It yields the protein CASSSWTGETQYF. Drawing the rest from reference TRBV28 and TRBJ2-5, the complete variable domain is DVKVTQSSRYLVKRTGEKVFLECVQDMDHENMFWYRQDPGLGLRLIYFSYDVKMKEKGDIPEGYSVSREKKERFSLILESASTNQTSMYLCASSSWTGETQYFGPGTRLLVL.

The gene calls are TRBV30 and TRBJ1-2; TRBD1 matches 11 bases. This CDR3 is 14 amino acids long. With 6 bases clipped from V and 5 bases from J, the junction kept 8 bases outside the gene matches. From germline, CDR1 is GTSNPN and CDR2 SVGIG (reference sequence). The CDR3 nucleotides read TGTGCCTGCCCCGGACAGGGGGCTGGATATGGCTACACCTTC. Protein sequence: CACPGQGAGYGYTF.